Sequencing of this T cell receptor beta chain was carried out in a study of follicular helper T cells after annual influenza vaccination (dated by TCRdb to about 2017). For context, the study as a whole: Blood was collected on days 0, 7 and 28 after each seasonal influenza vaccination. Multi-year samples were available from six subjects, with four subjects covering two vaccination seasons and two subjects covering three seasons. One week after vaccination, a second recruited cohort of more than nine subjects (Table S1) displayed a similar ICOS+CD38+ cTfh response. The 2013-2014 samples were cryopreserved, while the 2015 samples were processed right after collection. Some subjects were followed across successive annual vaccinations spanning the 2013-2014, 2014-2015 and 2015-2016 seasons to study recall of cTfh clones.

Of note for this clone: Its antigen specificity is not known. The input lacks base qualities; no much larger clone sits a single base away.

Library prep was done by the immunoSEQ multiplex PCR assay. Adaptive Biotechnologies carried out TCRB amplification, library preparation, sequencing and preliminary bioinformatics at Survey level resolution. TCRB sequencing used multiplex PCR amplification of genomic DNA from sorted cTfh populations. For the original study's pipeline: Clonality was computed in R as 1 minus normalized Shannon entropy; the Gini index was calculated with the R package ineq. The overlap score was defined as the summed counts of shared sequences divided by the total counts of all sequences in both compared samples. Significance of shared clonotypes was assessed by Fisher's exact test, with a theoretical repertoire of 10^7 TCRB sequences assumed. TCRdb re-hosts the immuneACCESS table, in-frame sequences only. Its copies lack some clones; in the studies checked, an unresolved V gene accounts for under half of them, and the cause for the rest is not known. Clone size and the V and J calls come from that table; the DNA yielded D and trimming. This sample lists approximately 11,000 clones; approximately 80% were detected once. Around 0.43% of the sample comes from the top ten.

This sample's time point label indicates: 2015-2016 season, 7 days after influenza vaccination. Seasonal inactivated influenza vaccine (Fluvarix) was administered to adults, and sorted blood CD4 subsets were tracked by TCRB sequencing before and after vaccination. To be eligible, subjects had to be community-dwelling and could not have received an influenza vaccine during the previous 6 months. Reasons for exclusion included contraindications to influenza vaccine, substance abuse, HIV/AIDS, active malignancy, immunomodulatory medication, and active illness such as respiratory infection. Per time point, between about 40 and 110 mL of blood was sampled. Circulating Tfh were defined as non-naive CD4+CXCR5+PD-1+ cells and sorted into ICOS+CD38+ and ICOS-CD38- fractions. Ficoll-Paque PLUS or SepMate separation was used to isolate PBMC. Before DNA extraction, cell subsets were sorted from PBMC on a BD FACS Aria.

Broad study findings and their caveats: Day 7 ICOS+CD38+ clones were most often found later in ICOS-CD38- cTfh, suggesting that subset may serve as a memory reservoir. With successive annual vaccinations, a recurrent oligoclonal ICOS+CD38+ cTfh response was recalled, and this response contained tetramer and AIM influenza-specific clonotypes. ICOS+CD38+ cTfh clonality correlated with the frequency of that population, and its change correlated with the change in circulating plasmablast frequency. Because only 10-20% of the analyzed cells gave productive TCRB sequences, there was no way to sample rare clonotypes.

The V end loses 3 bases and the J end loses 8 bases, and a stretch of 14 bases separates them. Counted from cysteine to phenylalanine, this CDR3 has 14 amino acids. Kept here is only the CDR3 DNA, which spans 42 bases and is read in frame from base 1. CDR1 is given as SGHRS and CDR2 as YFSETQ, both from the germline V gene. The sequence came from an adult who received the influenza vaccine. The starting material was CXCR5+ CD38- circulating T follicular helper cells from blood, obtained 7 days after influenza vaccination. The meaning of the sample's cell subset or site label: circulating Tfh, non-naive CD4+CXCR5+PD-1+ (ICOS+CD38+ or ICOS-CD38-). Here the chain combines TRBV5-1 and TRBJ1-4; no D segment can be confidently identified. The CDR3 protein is CASSSPGETEKLFF. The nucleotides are TGCGCCAGCAGCTCCCCCGGGGAGACCGAAAAACTGTTTTTT.